Below are 3 T cell receptor beta chains sequenced from a single sample in a study of T-cell reconstitution after alpha-beta-depleted transplantation in children. During its preparation, the TCRbeta library received unique molecular identifiers. TCRdb recomputed calls from the PCR reads with MiXCR, one row per CDR3 protein. The sample shows more than 200,000 distinct CDR3 sequences, roughly a sixth of them seen only once. Material: PBMCs, mostly from graft donor cells, obtained 360 days after TCRalphabeta/CD19-depleted stem cell transplant. These receptors originate from a male patient aged 2-10 years who had a stem cell transplant for acute lymphoblastic leukemia, so the T cells may come from the graft donor.

This clonotype was picked up a small number of times. The chain combines TRBV12-3 or TRBV12-4 with TRBJ2-3; D may be TRBD1 (6 bases). There are 15 residues in the CDR3. V gave up 3 bases and J gave up 2 bases, with 12 bases separating them. The CDR3, as DNA: TGTGCCAGCAGTTTTATCCAGGGGAACACAGATACGCAGTATTTT. Amino acids: CASSFIQGNTDTQYF.

The CDR3 DNA reads as TGTGCCAGCAGCCGTACCGGGACAGGGGCCTACGAGCAGTACTTC. Its protein product is CASSRTGTGAYEQYF. The gene calls are TRBV3-1 and TRBJ2-7; 10 bases fit TRBD1. Trimming removed 4 bases from V and 2 bases from J; junction bases left unmatched: 5. CDR3 size: 15 residues. Germline V gene data show CDR1 as LGHDT and CDR2 as YNNKEL (reference sequence).

This clonotype was counted a few times. The chain has TRBV5-1 and TRBJ1-6; D gene ambiguous. The germline V and J ends were trimmed by 2 bases and 1 base, with 7 bases remaining between them. The CDR3 consists of 15 residues. Per germline, CDR1 SGHRS and CDR2 YFSETQ. The CDR3 loop is CASSFERSYNSPLHF. CDR3 DNA: TGCGCCAGCAGCTTCGAAAGGTCCTATAATTCACCCCTCCACTTT.